In its sample, the clone carrying this T cell receptor (beta chain) was seen a few times. What it binds is not known. This sample was taken from a study of beta chain features in type 1 diabetes. About the study: Regarding age, gender and cell yields, patients proved similar to healthy donors.

Expressed TCRB transcripts got sequenced, as all isolated RNA was reverse transcribed. Generated by immunoSEQ multiplex PCR, the TCRdb table keeps only in-frame clones and is missing some. The sample lists approximately 170,000 clones; less than 9.5% were seen once. General observations from the study: A greater similarity of naive, central memory and Treg TCRB repertoires was seen among patients than among healthy donors. cDNA-based sequencing might over-represent cells highly expressing TCR.

CDR1 LGHNA and CDR2 YNFKEQ come from the germline V gene. Trimming took 4 bases from V and 1 from J, leaving 17 bases between them. This CDR3 region has 17 residues. V is TRBV4-2 and J is TRBJ2-1; TRBD2 is a possible D gene (6 bases). This TCR derives from a woman younger than 35 in good health. Sample: central memory CD4+ T cells from blood. Here the CDR3 DNA reads TGTGCCAGCAGCCTTGAGGGAGGCGGGAATTCCTACAATGAGCAGTTCTTC. Encoded protein: CASSLEGGGNSYNEQFF.